The 5 T cell receptor beta chains below all came from one sample that was sequenced in a study of CD8 T cells in Susac syndrome. cDNA came from approximately 0.5 to 1 ug RNA primed by random hexamers. One entry per CDR3 protein results from TCRdb running MiXCR on the immunoSEQ multiplex PCR reads. The sample comprises about 200,000 distinct CDR3 sequences, approximately 90% of which are singletons, and around 0.14% rests with the top ten. The sequencing input was CD8+ T cells from PBMCs. The receptors come from a human donor with multiple sclerosis.

This chain connects TRBV25-1 to TRBJ1-3; D ambiguous. Per the germline V gene, CDR1 is MGHDK and CDR2 is SYGVNS. This CDR3 is 15 amino acids long. V was shortened by 4 bases and J by 0 bases, with 10 bases between the two germline ends. The CDR3 protein is CASSGDGFSGNTIYF. The CDR3 DNA is TGTGCCAGCAGTGGAGACGGATTCTCTGGAAACACCATATATTTT. The entire variable domain, with the rest obtained from reference TRBV25-1 and TRBJ1-3, is as follows: EADIYQTPRYLVIGTGKKITLECSQTMGHDKMYWYQQDPGMELHLIHYSYGVNSTEKGDLSSESTVSRIRTEHFPLTLESARPSHTSQYLCASSGDGFSGNTIYFGEGSWLTVV.

This sequence joins TRBV5-1 and TRBJ1-1, with 9 bases identical to TRBD1. The J segment lost 1 base and the V segment lost 0 bases, leaving 1 base of the junction unmatched. The CDR3 is 15 residues long. Germline CDR1 SGHRS, CDR2 YFSETQ. The CDR3 reads CASSLGDRANTEAFF. DNA for the CDR3: TGCGCCAGCAGCTTGGGGGACAGGGCGAACACTGAAGCTTTCTTT.

The chain links TRBV19 to TRBJ1-1, with unresolved D. The V gene's germline CDR1 is LNHDA and CDR2 SQIVND (reference sequence). Trimming pared 5 bases from V and 1 base from J, leaving 20 bases between. The CDR3 consists of 17 residues. CDR3 coding DNA: TGTGCCAGTAGTCGACCCTCTCTTCCTACACAGAACACTGAAGCTTTCTTT. This encodes CASSRPSLPTQNTEAFF.

The J gene is TRBJ1-2, the V gene TRBV7-9; 7 bases map to TRBD1. Unmatched junction bases numbered 8, after V lost 3 bases and J lost 10 bases. In germline, CDR1 is SEHNR, CDR2 FQNEAQ (reference sequence). The CDR3 loop spans 13 amino acids. This chain's CDR3 is CASSFPGTVLYTF. The CDR3 nucleotides read TGTGCCAGCAGCTTCCCAGGGACAGTCCTCTACACCTTC.

Written as DNA, the CDR3 is TGTGCCAGCAGTTTTTTAGGGGGATTGGGAGAGACCCAGTACTTC. Its translation is CASSFLGGLGETQYF. The V call is TRBV28, the J call TRBJ2-5; possibly TRBD1 for D (6 bases). Germline lookup yields CDR1 MDHEN and CDR2 SYDVKM. Trimming pared 3 bases from V and 4 bases from J, leaving 15 bases between. This CDR3 contains 15 residues.